This T cell receptor beta chain comes out of a study of Graves' ophthalmopathy and Graves' hyperthyroidism (dated by TCRdb to about 2018). In the study overall: Peripheral blood was collected at initial diagnosis, prior to any treatment. To tell Graves' ophthalmopathy apart from Graves' hyperthyroidism, and to predict which patients would progress to ophthalmopathy, the study relied on TCR beta repertoire signatures. In total, approximately 130 blood samples were TCR-sequenced: fewer than 50 ophthalmopathy, around 75 hyperthyroidism and some 17 hyperthyroidism-to-ophthalmopathy patients. To explore V-J signatures that distinguish ophthalmopathy from hyperthyroidism, a discovery set of about a hundred patients was enrolled, made up of around 40 with ophthalmopathy and roughly 57 with stable hyperthyroidism. An independent validation cohort was composed of 18 hyperthyroidism patients and 17 patients who later progressed from hyperthyroidism to ophthalmopathy. In more than five hyperthyroidism patients, the T-cell repertoires found in thyroid tissue were compared with those found in blood. Following sampling, methimazole starting at 30 mg daily was administered to hyperthyroidism patients, and high-dose intravenous methylprednisolone was administered to ophthalmopathy patients.

Turning to this clonotype: Its cognate antigen has yet to be identified. Per-base qualities were not stored, and no clone one base away is much larger.

For repertoire sequencing, the TCR beta CDR3 regions were amplified from RNA transcripts. The first round was an RT-PCR using HTBI primers with the Qiagen OneStep RT-PCR kit, and this first round was followed by a second-round multiplex PCR, then size selection and purification. Sequencing of the libraries was carried out on an Illumina HiSeq2000 in paired-end mode with 100 bp reads. Turning to the authors' computational methods: SOAPnuke was used for read processing, and reads with adapters, uncalled bases, a mean Phred below 15, or no exact constant-primer or identifier match were discarded. COPE v1.2.5 was used to merge the high-quality paired reads. Each unique nucleotide sequence was treated as a clonotype, and MiTCR v1.1 was used to align the clonotypes to the IMGT TRB V, D and J references. Analysis was restricted to V-J combinations with a frequency above 0.0001, which covered about 99% of repertoires. For each V-J combination, a TCR clonal expansion and chaos score was defined as F50 clonal expansion divided by the chaos observed in the TCRdist matrix. Welch's t-statistics and random forest were used to narrow the features down to about a dozen V-J combinations, which were then fed into a naive Bayes classifier. The Morisita-Horn index was used to measure how similar the thyroid and blood repertoires were. TCRdb reanalyzed the raw reads on its own, using fastp at Q25 for trimming and MiXCR for clone calling, and kept in-frame beta chains. Identical CDR3 proteins give one entry, which carries the most common genes and DNA. The authors' filters were not applied to this entry. The table for this sample lists hundreds of thousands of distinct CDR3 sequences; over 40% of them were counted only once. The top ten clones comprise around 3.3% of the sample.

Patients with ophthalmopathy had moderately to severely active disease, with a Clinical Activity Score of 3 or more, a NOSPECS grade of 4 or more, and a disease duration of less than 3 months. Anyone with other autoimmune diseases, uncontrolled infections, pregnancy or lactation was excluded from the study. Clinical symptoms, serum thyroxine, TRAb, thyroid ultrasound and orbital computed tomography formed the basis of the diagnosis. PBMCs were isolated from approximately 10 ml of fresh peripheral blood by Ficoll-Paque density gradient centrifugation. Total RNA was extracted with Trizol reagent and quality-checked on an Agilent 2100 Bioanalyzer. Study-wide conclusions, independent of this receptor: In validation, the model predicted ophthalmopathy progression with about 71% sensitivity and approximately 75% specificity; roughly 12 predicted patients were CT-confirmed with GO in a median of 6.5 months. Ophthalmopathy was separated from stable hyperthyroidism by the 13-signature model with more than 85% sensitivity and approximately 84% specificity in cross-validation and with 80%/75% in the test set. Among expanded thyroid clonotypes with frequency above 0.001, most also showed up in blood, which suggests that blood repertoires may reflect the thyroid immune response. No statistical method was used to set the sample size in advance, and the investigators knew which group each participant was assigned to.

Taken from the germline V gene (reference sequence), the CDR1 and CDR2 loops are DFQATT and SNEGSKA. After removal of 0 bases from V and 6 bases from J, the junction retains 3 bases not matched to a gene. The CDR3 has 15 amino acids, counting the end cysteine and phenylalanine. The entry retains the CDR3 DNA only, 45 bases that are in frame from base 1. Sample: peripheral blood. This sequence uses TRBV20-1 and TRBJ2-2; 11 bases in the middle match TRBD1. This clonotype was sampled from an adult man with Graves' ophthalmopathy. At the DNA level, the sequence is TGCAGTGCTAGAGATCGGACAGGGGGCGCCGGGGAGCTGTTTTTT. This codes for CSARDRTGGAGELFF.